These 18 T cell receptor beta chains were all obtained from the same sample, sequenced in a study of cytomegalovirus exposure and HLA in healthy donors. Method: immunoSEQ multiplex PCR; TCRdb's copy keeps in-frame clones and lacks some. The table shows about 160,000 clones, with roughly nine tenths occurring only once. The sample taken for sequencing was PBMCs. The receptors originated from a man in his late teens or twenties in good health and CMV-seropositive.

The chain has TRBV5-1 and TRBJ1-5; tentative D call: TRBD1 (6 bases). CDR1 and CDR2 from the germline V gene are SGHRS and YFSETQ. CDR3 size: 15 residues. V lost 3 bases and J lost 0, with 10 bases in between. The CDR3 DNA sequence: TGCGCCAGCAGCTGGTCAGGGGATAGCAATCAGCCCCAGCATTTT. It yields the protein CASSWSGDSNQPQHF. The variable domain in full, with the rest retrieved from reference TRBV5-1 and TRBJ1-5, is KAGVTQTPRYLIKTRGQQVTLSCSPISGHRSVSWYQQTPGQGLQFLFEYFSETQRNKGNFPGRFSGRQFSNSRSEMNVSTLELGDSALYLCASSWSGDSNQPQHFGDGTRLSIL.

The chain links TRBV5-6 to TRBJ1-3; D gene unclear. The CDR3 covers 17 residues. With 6 bases removed from V and 0 bases from J, the gap between germline ends came to 19 bases. Germline values: CDR1 SGHDT, CDR2 YYEEEE. The CDR3 sequence: CASTSQGRSLSGNTIYF. In DNA form, the CDR3 reads TGTGCCAGCACTTCACAAGGGAGGTCTCTCTCTGGAAACACCATATATTTT.

V usage is TRBV11-3 and J usage is TRBJ1-3; possible D gene TRBD1, 6 bases. This CDR3 has 15 amino acids. V was cut by 3 bases and J by 2 bases, with 11 bases left in between. The germline V gene encodes CDR1 SGHNT and CDR2 YENEEA. The CDR3 DNA is TGTGCCAGCAGCTTTACTCAGGGGCCTGGAAACACCATATATTTT. Amino acid sequence: CASSFTQGPGNTIYF.

This chain links TRBV14 with TRBJ2-7; 7 nucleotides match TRBD2. The CDR3 is made up of 16 amino acids. Germline CDR1 is SGHDN and CDR2 is FVKESK. V lost 0 bases, J lost 5 bases, and 10 bases stayed unmatched. CDR3 sequence (DNA): TGTGCCAGCAGCCAAGATTGGGGGGAGGGCCCTCACGAGCAGTACTTC. Its translation: CASSQDWGEGPHEQYF.

The V and J genes are TRBV5-1 and TRBJ2-2, with D possibly matching TRBD2 (5 bases). Germline CDR1 is SGHRS and CDR2 is YFSETQ. The CDR3 loop spans 15 amino acids. The V and J ends lost 2 bases and 0 bases respectively, with 8 bases between them. CDR3 in amino acids: CASSLAAANTGELFF. CDR3 nucleotides: TGCGCCAGCAGCTTAGCAGCGGCGAACACCGGGGAGCTGTTTTTT.

The chain employs TRBV7-2 and TRBJ1-5; D is possibly TRBD1 (6 bases). This CDR3 has 15 residues. Between the trimmed V and J ends, which lost 1 base and 4 bases, there was a span of 11 bases. In germline, CDR1 is SGHTA, CDR2 FQGNSA. In nucleotides, the CDR3 is TGTGCCAGCAGCTTAGTAGAGGGGACAAATCAGCCCCAGCATTTT. Translated, it gives CASSLVEGTNQPQHF.

This clone was observed at least ten times. The J gene is TRBJ2-3, the V gene TRBV6-4, with a weak D call TRBD1 (5 bases). Germline CDR1 and CDR2: MRHNA and SNTAGT. Trimming cost V 5 bases and J 0 bases, with 12 bases left between them. The CDR3 runs to 15 residues. The CDR3 here is CASSSPTESTDTQYF. The CDR3 DNA reads TGTGCCAGCAGTTCCCCGACAGAGAGCACAGATACGCAGTATTTT.

This chain uses TRBV5-6 with TRBJ2-7; a possible D gene is TRBD2 (5 bases). CDR3 length: 15 amino acids. The V and J ends lost 2 bases and 3 bases respectively, with 15 bases between them. Germline V gene sequence: CDR1 SGHDT, CDR2 YYEEEE. The CDR3 bases are TGTGCCAGCAGCTTTTTGGGAAGCGGCCTCTACGAGCAGTACTTC. Its protein product is CASSFLGSGLYEQYF.

The chain recombines TRBV5-6 with TRBJ2-7, with 11 bases identical to TRBD1. The J segment lost 5 bases and the V segment lost 3 bases, leaving 1 base of the junction unmatched. The germline V gene encodes CDR1 SGHDT and CDR2 YYEEEE. The CDR3 extends over 13 amino acids. The CDR3 loop is CASSSGQGDEQYF. CDR3 in DNA: TGTGCCAGCAGCTCGGGACAGGGGGACGAGCAGTACTTC.

V is TRBV27 and J is TRBJ2-7; 14 bases are a match to TRBD2. Germline V lookup: CDR1 MNHEY, CDR2 SMNVEV (reference sequence). The CDR3 runs 21 residues. Trimming took 6 bases from V and 3 from J; bases not matched to a gene: 22. Written as DNA, the CDR3 is TGTGCCAGCAGCAAATATATGCCGGGGGGGACTAGCGGGAGAGTTTTCTACGAGCAGTACTTC. It translates to CASSKYMPGGTSGRVFYEQYF.

The chain combines TRBV15 with TRBJ1-3; TRBD1 matches at 7 bases. CDR3 length equals 14 residues. Germline CDR1 is LNHNV and CDR2 is YYDKDF (reference sequence). V trimming: 5 bases; J trimming: 2 bases; junction bases outside the gene matches: 3. CDR3 amino acids: CATSRDSTGNTIYF. In DNA form, the CDR3 reads TGTGCCACCAGCCGGGACAGTACTGGAAACACCATATATTTT. The variable domain in full, with the rest retrieved from reference TRBV15 and TRBJ1-3, is DAMVIQNPRYQVTQFGKPVTLSCSQTLNHNVMYWYQQKSSQAPKLLFHYYDKDFNNEADTPDNFQSRRPNTSFCFLDIRSPGLGDTAMYLCATSRDSTGNTIYFGEGSWLTVV.

The rearrangement links TRBV29-1 to TRBJ2-5; 10 bases are shared with TRBD2. The trim removed 4 bases at V and 2 bases at J, leaving 4 bases unmatched. The CDR3 length is 14 residues. Germline V gene lookup returns CDR1 SQVTM and CDR2 ANQGSEA. CDR3 nucleotides: TGCAGCGTTGCCTGGACTAGCGGACAAGAGACCCAGTACTTC. The encoded protein is CSVAWTSGQETQYF.

This chain links TRBV29-1 with TRBJ1-2, with 7 bases identical to TRBD1. The CDR3 length is 12 residues. The germline V gene encodes CDR1 SQVTM and CDR2 ANQGSEA. The V gene end was trimmed by 7 bases and the J gene end by 6 bases; junction bases not matched to a gene: 8. CDR3 region: CSATGTDHGYTF. CDR3 coding DNA: TGCAGCGCTACCGGGACAGATCATGGCTACACCTTC.

The chain employs TRBV5-1 and TRBJ2-5, with 7 bases identical to TRBD1. CDR3 size: 14 residues. Germline V CDR1 and CDR2: SGHRS, YFSETQ. Trimming at V came to 5 bases and at J to 0 bases, leaving 4 bases not matched to a gene. In nucleotides, the CDR3 is TGCGCCAGCAGAGGGGGCTTTGACCAAGAGACCCAGTACTTC. Amino acid sequence: CASRGGFDQETQYF.

This clone appeared once. CDR3 coding DNA: TGTGCCAGCAGCTCGGGACTAGCGGGAGTACGTTGGTTCTTC. It is translated as CASSSGLAGVRWFF. The chain joins TRBV11-2 to TRBJ2-1, with 14 bases that match TRBD2. The CDR3 length is 14 residues. The ends lost 4 bases at V and 15 bases at J; junction bases unmatched: 8. CDR1 is SGHAT, CDR2 FQNNGV, per germline.

J is TRBJ2-7 and V is TRBV9, with 9 bases that match TRBD2. J gave up 4 bases and V 4 bases, and 18 bases lay outside the gene matches. Germline V gene lookup returns CDR1 SGDLS and CDR2 YYNGEE. This CDR3 has 18 amino acids. CDR3 amino acids: CASSSIWVAGGVGYEQYF. DNA for the CDR3: TGTGCCAGCAGCTCTATTTGGGTTGCGGGAGGGGTCGGTTACGAGCAGTACTTC. Based on the CDR3 plus reference TRBV9 and TRBJ2-7, the full variable domain is DSGVTQTPKHLITATGQRVTLRCSPRSGDLSVYWYQQSLDQGLQFLIQYYNGEERAKGNILERFSAQQFPDLHSELNLSSLELGDSALYFCASSSIWVAGGVGYEQYFGPGTRLTVT.

The rearrangement joins TRBV19 to TRBJ2-7; D not certain. Trimming left V 3 bases short and J 0 bases short, with 9 bases between. This CDR3 is built from 14 residues. Germline V lookup: CDR1 LNHDA, CDR2 SQIVND (reference sequence). The CDR3 bases are TGTGCCAGTAGTATCCAGGCGAGCTCCTACGAGCAGTACTTC. Protein product: CASSIQASSYEQYF.

This sequence joins TRBV11-2 and TRBJ2-5, with 7 bases matching TRBD1. V trimming: 5 bases; J trimming: 4 bases; junction bases outside the gene matches: 10. Germline V gene lookup returns CDR1 SGHAT and CDR2 FQNNGV. This CDR3 spans 15 amino acids. The CDR3 is CASSPETGWGETQYF. The CDR3 nucleotides are TGTGCCAGCAGCCCGGAGACAGGGTGGGGAGAGACCCAGTACTTC. The full variable domain, in which reference TRBV11-2 and TRBJ2-5 provide the parts outside the CDR3, is EAGVAQSPRYKIIEKRQSVAFWCNPISGHATLYWYQQILGQGPKLLIQFQNNGVVDDSQLPKDRFSAERLKGVDSTLKIQPAKLEDSAVYLCASSPETGWGETQYFGPGTRLLVL.